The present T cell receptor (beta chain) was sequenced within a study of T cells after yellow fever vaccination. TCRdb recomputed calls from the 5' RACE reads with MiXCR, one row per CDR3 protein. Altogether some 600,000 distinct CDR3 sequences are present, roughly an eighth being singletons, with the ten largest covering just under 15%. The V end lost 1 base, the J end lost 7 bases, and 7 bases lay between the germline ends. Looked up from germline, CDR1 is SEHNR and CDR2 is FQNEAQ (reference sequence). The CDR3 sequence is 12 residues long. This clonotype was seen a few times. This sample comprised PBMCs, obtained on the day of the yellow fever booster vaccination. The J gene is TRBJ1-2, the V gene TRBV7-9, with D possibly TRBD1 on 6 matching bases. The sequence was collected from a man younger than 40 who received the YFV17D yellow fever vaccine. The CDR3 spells CASSLDRVGYTF. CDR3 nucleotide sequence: TGTGCCAGCAGCTTAGACAGGGTTGGCTACACCTTC.